The text below deals with one T cell receptor beta chain. Its antigen is not known. TCRdb's table, derived via immunoSEQ multiplex PCR, lists solely in-frame clones and lacks some. The repertoire includes about 87,000 clones, around 87% of them detected once, and over 15% sits in the top ten. The data were taken from a study of radiotherapy plus CTLA-4 blockade in lung cancer. Findings and limits, study-wide: According to reports, early shifts in blood T cell clones, alongside interferon-beta, forecast response most accurately.

The sequence derives from a human donor with non-small cell lung cancer that progressed on radiotherapy plus ipilimumab. The specimen was peripheral blood, collected from a patient treated with radiotherapy plus ipilimumab.

CDR3: CASSTTGLTNEKLFF. The CDR3 DNA follows: TGTGCCAGTAGTACTACAGGGTTAACTAATGAAAAACTGTTTTTT. The chain couples TRBV19 to TRBJ1-4; possibly TRBD1 for D (6 bases). Trimming left V 4 bases short and J 1 base short, with 10 bases between. The CDR3 length is 15 residues. Germline lookup yields CDR1 LNHDA and CDR2 SQIVND (reference sequence). The variable domain in full, with the rest retrieved from reference TRBV19 and TRBJ1-4, is DGGITQSPKYLFRKEGQNVTLSCEQNLNHDAMYWYRQDPGQGLRLIYYSQIVNDFQKGDIAEGYSVSREKKESFPLTVTSAQKNPTAFYLCASSTTGLTNEKLFFGSGTQLSVL.